This T cell receptor beta chain was identified during a study of blood T cell repertoires in COVID-19. Study-level information: T cells, B-cell-depleted T cells, or PBMCs supplied cDNA or gDNA.

Authors' analysis steps: Amplification from reference gene primers served as the basis for estimated nucleated cell counts. The protocol was immunoSEQ multiplex PCR, while the TCRdb copy is restricted to in-frame clones and leaves out a portion. The V and J calls and clone size come from that table; D and trimming were worked out from the DNA. This table has some 200,000 clones, 88% appearing once. Living in 20 to 30 US areas, the participants were between roughly 18 and 90 years of age. Assignment of participants to cohorts was predicated upon participant-reported clinical history. V was pared by 6 bases and J by 2 bases, with 16 bases between. CDR1 is SGHTA, CDR2 FQGNSA, per germline. The length of the CDR3 is 15 residues.

Sequencing used PBMCs or T cells enriched from blood (not recorded which). This chain links TRBV7-2 with TRBJ1-1; D perhaps matches TRBD1 (5 bases). The clonotype comes from a woman younger than 45 who had recovered from COVID-19. As DNA, the CDR3 is TGTGCCAGCAGGCAATTTTTAAGGGGAAACACTGAAGCTTTCTTT. Its translation: CASRQFLRGNTEAFF.